This T cell receptor (beta chain) was captured in a study of human T cells and chemical hapten exposure. About the research overall: Patients, largely female, had alopecia areata, totalis or universalis. Study-wide results and limits: Donors had alopecia, so their immune response may differ from healthy people's.

Documented time point: pre-sensitization, week 0. Sample treatment: therapeutic diphenylcyclopropenone sensitization with weekly scalp DPC. In its sample, this clonotype was seen many times. Its antigen is not identified. Germline V gene data show CDR1 as WSHSY and CDR2 as SAAADI. The CDR3 has 19 residues. After removal of 0 bases from V and 0 bases from J, the junction contained 10 bases not matched to a gene. TCRdb reanalysed the RACE reads using MiXCR and keeps one entry per CDR3 protein. The sample gives approximately 400,000 distinct CDR3 sequences, more than 4.5% of which show up once; 2.6% is in the top ten.

The V call is TRBV10-2, the J call TRBJ2-1; 8 nucleotides line up with TRBD2. The sequenced sample was whole blood, obtained in connection with sensitization to the hapten diphenylcyclopropenone (DPC). The origin of this receptor is a woman between 45 and 65 years old with alopecia areata. Some clones in this sample may be carry-over from other donors' samples. CDR3 loop: CASSESLREVPSSYNEQFF. As DNA, the CDR3 is TGCGCCAGCAGTGAGTCGTTGCGGGAGGTTCCCTCCTCCTACAATGAGCAGTTCTTC.